What follows is one T cell receptor beta chain and its context. The junction shows a germline mismatch at one end, possibly a read error. This record comes from a study of CD8+CD57+ T cells in acquired aplastic anemia. As for the study in general: Healthy donor CD4+ samples were sequenced to a depth that averaged approximately 9.9 million reads.

This CDR3 region has 13 residues. CDR1 is SEHNR, CDR2 FQNEAQ, per germline (reference sequence). The template for TCR beta VDJ and CDR3 sequence profiling was genomic DNA. Via MiXCR, TCRdb re-called the reads, giving one row per CDR3 protein. Here the sample spans some 120,000 distinct CDR3 sequences, over 45% being singletons. Sequencing was done on a sample of sorted CD4+, CD8+, or CD8+CD57+ T cells (not recorded which) from PBMCs. This sequence joins TRBV7-9 and TRBJ2-2; 8 bases agree with TRBD1. This receptor was taken from a human donor in good health, serving as a control. Here the CDR3 reads CASSQGVTGGLFF. The CDR3 bases are TGTGCCAGCTCACAGGGGGTCACCGGGGGGCTGTTTTTT.